The 19 T cell receptor beta chains below come from one sample, sequenced in a study of cytomegalovirus exposure and HLA in healthy donors. Some clones are missing from TCRdb's copy, which holds only in-frame ones; the method was immunoSEQ multiplex PCR. There are 150,000 to 180,000 clones in the sample; around 88% occur only once, and around 24% lies in the top ten. Sequenced input: PBMCs. The origin of the receptors is a man between 18 and 29 years old in good health and CMV-seropositive.

This clone was observed once. The J gene is TRBJ1-2, the V gene TRBV11-2; 8 bases fit TRBD1. Germline V gene sequence: CDR1 SGHAT, CDR2 FQNNGV. The CDR3 totals 16 residues. J lost 4 bases, V lost 2 bases, and 9 bases had no gene match. Here the CDR3 reads CASSLTGGTRTYGYTF. DNA for the CDR3: TGTGCCAGCAGCTTAACAGGGGGGACCCGCACCTATGGCTACACCTTC.

The rearrangement joins TRBV6-5 to TRBJ2-3; the match to TRBD1 covers 10 bases. The V gene end was trimmed by 5 bases and the J gene end by 4 bases; junction bases not matched to a gene: 6. The CDR3 length is 15 residues. Germline values: CDR1 MNHEY, CDR2 SVGAGI. For the CDR3, the DNA is TGTGCCAGCAGTCGACAGGGGGCGCGGGCAGATACGCAGTATTTT. Protein sequence: CASSRQGARADTQYF.

The J gene is TRBJ1-2, the V gene TRBV5-1; D might be TRBD1 (5 bases). Deletions cut 0 bases from V and 12 bases from J, with 15 bases between. CDR3 length: 13 residues. Germline CDR1 and CDR2: SGHRS and YFSETQ. The CDR3 DNA follows: TGCGCCAGCAGCTTGGCCTCGACAGACCACCACACCTTC. Its protein product is CASSLASTDHHTF.

The V and J genes are TRBV5-6 and TRBJ1-4, with TRBD1 matching 7 bases. This CDR3 region has 14 residues. V lost 0 bases and J lost 7; bases outside the gene matches: 3. The germline V gene has CDR1 SGHDT and CDR2 YYEEEE. Here the CDR3 reads CASSLGQGSEKLFF. In nucleotides, the CDR3 is TGTGCCAGCAGCTTGGGACAGGGAAGTGAAAAACTGTTTTTT.

V gene TRBV19 combines with J gene TRBJ1-5, with a possible D match to TRBD1 (5 bases). V gave up 4 bases and J gave up 3 bases, with 16 bases separating them. Germline assignment: CDR1 LNHDA and CDR2 SQIVND (reference sequence). The CDR3 consists of 16 residues. The CDR3, as DNA: TGTGCCAGTAGTACCGAGGCGTCAGGGTTCAATCAGCCCCAGCATTTT. Its translation is CASSTEASGFNQPQHF.

The V and J genes are TRBV2 and TRBJ2-2, with TRBD1 matching over 8 bases. Germline values: CDR1 SNHLY, CDR2 FYNNEI. This CDR3 contains 15 residues. V lost 6 bases to trimming and J lost 0 bases; unmatched junction nucleotides: 3. CDR3: CASRRQGPNTGELFF. As DNA, the CDR3 is TGTGCCAGCAGGCGACAGGGGCCGAACACCGGGGAGCTGTTTTTT.

The gene calls are TRBV19 and TRBJ1-6; 8 nucleotides align to TRBD1. V was pared by 3 bases and J by 10 bases, with 8 bases of the junction left unmatched. This CDR3 is built from 15 residues. Germline V lookup: CDR1 LNHDA, CDR2 SQIVND (reference sequence). CDR3 in DNA: TGTGCCAGTAGTATCGCAGGGGGCGTGGGGTCACCCCTCCACTTT. Translated: CASSIAGGVGSPLHF.

This clone was seen once. This sequence joins TRBV9 and TRBJ1-2, with 9 bases lining up with TRBD1. After removal of 1 base from V and 4 bases from J, the junction contained 5 bases not matched to a gene. CDR1 is SGDLS and CDR2 is YYNGEE in the germline V gene. CDR3 length: 15 amino acids. The CDR3 DNA is TGTGCCAGCAGCGTACGGGACAGGGACATCTATGGCTACACCTTC. Translated, it gives CASSVRDRDIYGYTF.

V and J are TRBV18 and TRBJ2-3; D gene unclear. The length of the CDR3 is 21 residues. CDR1 and CDR2 from the germline V gene are KGHSH and LQKENI. V lost 3 bases and J lost 6, with 34 bases in between. The DNA of the CDR3 is TGTGCCAGCTCACCCATCCCCGTCTACCCCCGATACACTAAGGAGTGGGATACGCAGTATTTT. This encodes CASSPIPVYPRYTKEWDTQYF.

Only a few counts were recorded for this clone. The chain links TRBV9 to TRBJ2-6, with D unresolved. Trimming pared 5 bases from V and 0 bases from J, leaving 9 bases between. The CDR3 has 15 amino acids. Germline CDR1 is SGDLS and CDR2 is YYNGEE. CDR3 amino acids: CASSPPLSGANVLTF. CDR3 in DNA: TGTGCCAGCAGTCCCCCACTCTCTGGGGCCAACGTCCTGACTTTC.

This clone was seen a single time. V gene TRBV18 combines with J gene TRBJ1-5; no clear D gene. The germline V gene encodes CDR1 KGHSH and CDR2 LQKENI. V lost 5 bases to trimming and J lost 0 bases, with 5 bases between them. The CDR3 spans 13 residues. The CDR3 is CASSDTSNQPQHF. The CDR3 DNA is TGTGCCAGCTCAGACACTAGCAATCAGCCCCAGCATTTT.

This chain connects TRBV5-1 to TRBJ1-1, with TRBD1 identical over 12 bases. The germline CDR1 and CDR2 sequences are SGHRS and YFSETQ. This CDR3 is built from 17 residues. V shed 3 bases and J 4 bases; nucleotides not matched to a gene: 10. This CDR3 is CASSYRDRGQFGTEAFF. For the CDR3, the DNA is TGCGCCAGCAGCTACCGGGACAGGGGGCAATTTGGCACTGAAGCTTTCTTT.

The chain couples TRBV19 to TRBJ2-5; 7 positions match TRBD1. The CDR3 contains 16 residues. The germline gives CDR1 LNHDA, CDR2 SQIVND (reference sequence). The V segment lost 5 bases and the J segment 5 bases; nucleotides outside the gene matches: 14. CDR3 amino acids: CASSAPGTAPGETQYF. The CDR3 coding sequence is TGTGCCAGTAGTGCGCCCGGGACAGCCCCGGGGGAGACCCAGTACTTC.

This chain uses TRBV14 with TRBJ2-7; TRBD1 is a possible D gene (5 bases). Trimming shortened V by 8 bases and J by 6 bases, and 20 bases separated the two germline ends. The germline CDR1 and CDR2 sequences are SGHDN and FVKESK. The CDR3 loop spans 14 amino acids. In nucleotides, the CDR3 is TGTGCCAGCCGACCAAGGCAGGGTGTTGGCGAGCAGTACTTC. Translation gives CASRPRQGVGEQYF.

V usage is TRBV9 and J usage is TRBJ1-1, with unresolved D. The V end was cut by 4 bases, the J end by 4 bases, with 11 bases between. The CDR3 runs to 13 residues. Germline V CDR1 and CDR2: SGDLS, YYNGEE. CDR3: CASSPPRGTEAFF. The CDR3 DNA reads as TGTGCCAGCAGCCCCCCCCGGGGCACTGAAGCTTTCTTT.

V is TRBV7-2 and J is TRBJ1-1, with 10 bases identical to TRBD1. CDR3 length: 13 residues. V dropped 5 bases and J dropped 5; count of bases not matched to a gene: 2. Germline V gene sequence: CDR1 SGHTA, CDR2 FQGNSA. CDR3 nucleotide sequence: TGTGCCAGCAGCGACAGGGGGCGAACTGAAGCTTTCTTT. Its translation: CASSDRGRTEAFF.

DNA for the CDR3: TGTGCCAGCAGTTACAGGGGCTTTTCCTACGAGCAGTACTTC. Translated, it gives CASSYRGFSYEQYF. The gene calls are TRBV6-5 and TRBJ2-7, with D maybe TRBD1 (5 bases). The CDR3 runs 14 residues. Trimming stripped 2 bases from V and 1 base from J, with 9 bases between. Per the germline V gene, CDR1 is MNHEY and CDR2 is SVGAGI.

The chain couples TRBV4-1 to TRBJ2-7; 8 bases are shared with TRBD2. Germline V gene sequence: CDR1 MGHRA, CDR2 YSYEKL. The CDR3 is made up of 14 amino acids. V lost 1 base and J lost 7; bases outside the gene matches: 6. The CDR3: CASSQGPLAGEQYF. The CDR3 DNA reads as TGCGCCAGCAGCCAAGGTCCCTTAGCGGGGGAGCAGTACTTC.

The chain couples TRBV29-1 to TRBJ2-6; tentative D call: TRBD1 (5 bases). This CDR3 comprises 16 residues. The ends were cut back, 4 bases at V and 0 bases at J, with 13 bases in the middle. Germline CDR1 reads SQVTM; CDR2 reads ANQGSEA. Written as DNA, the CDR3 is TGCAGCGTTGTCAGGGCGACGAGCTCTGGGGCCAACGTCCTGACTTTC. This encodes CSVVRATSSGANVLTF.